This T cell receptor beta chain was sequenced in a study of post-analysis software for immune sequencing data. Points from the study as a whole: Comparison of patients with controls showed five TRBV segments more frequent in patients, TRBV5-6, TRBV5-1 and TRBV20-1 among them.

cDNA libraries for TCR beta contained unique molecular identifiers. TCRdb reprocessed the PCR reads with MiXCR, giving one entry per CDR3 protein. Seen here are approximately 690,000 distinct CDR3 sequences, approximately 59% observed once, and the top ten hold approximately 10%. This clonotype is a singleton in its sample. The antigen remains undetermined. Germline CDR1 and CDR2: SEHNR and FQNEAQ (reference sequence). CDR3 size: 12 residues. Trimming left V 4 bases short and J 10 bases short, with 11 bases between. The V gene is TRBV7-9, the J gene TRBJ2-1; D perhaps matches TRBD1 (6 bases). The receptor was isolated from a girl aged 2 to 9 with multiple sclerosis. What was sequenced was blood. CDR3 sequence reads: CASSSQGWEQFF. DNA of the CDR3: TGTGCCAGCAGCTCACAGGGCTGGGAGCAGTTCTTC.